This TCR beta chain originates from a study of blood T cell repertoires in COVID-19. Across the whole study: From the United States, Italy and Spain came samples of acute and convalescent COVID-19. T cells, B-cell-depleted T cells, or PBMCs supplied cDNA or gDNA.

Authors' analysis steps: Estimates of nucleated cell counts were drawn from the amplification of reference gene primers. Repertoires were generated with immunoSEQ multiplex PCR, while TCRdb's copy carries only in-frame clones and drops some. Clonal size and the V and J genes are those of that table, whereas D and trimming came from the DNA. The table has roughly 380,000 clones, about 85% seen once. CDR1 SQVTM and CDR2 ANQGSEA come from the germline V gene. The CDR3 contains 12 residues. Trimming left V 7 bases short and J 5 bases short, with 14 bases between. The TCR sequence derives from a woman aged 18-29 years with acute or convalescent COVID-19. Input material: peripheral blood. The V and J genes are TRBV29-1 and TRBJ1-1, with unresolved D. CDR3 region: CSAWTERTEAFF. CDR3 sequence (DNA): TGCAGCGCTTGGACGGAGCGGACTGAAGCTTTCTTT.